This passage covers 24 T cell receptor beta chains from one sample sequenced in a study of OX40 agonist ivuxolimab in advanced cancers. Sequencing was performed with immunoSEQ multiplex PCR; in TCRdb, only in-frame clones are kept and a portion is missing. The data contain about 82,000 clones, 83% of them singletons. This specimen consisted of CD4+ or CD8+ T cells sorted from blood, obtained in a trial of the OX40 agonist ivuxolimab. Receptors originate from an adult with an advanced solid tumor such as melanoma, head and neck, liver or kidney cancer.

As for this clone: The junction does not match germline at one end; this may be a read error. The chain couples TRBV2 to TRBJ1-1, with TRBD1 matching 10 bases. Germline lookup yields CDR1 SNHLY and CDR2 FYNNEI. The CDR3 sequence is 15 residues long. The chain's CDR3 is CASRTGGFGNAEAFF. CDR3 sequence (DNA): TGTGCCAGCAGGACAGGGGGCTTCGGGAACGCTGAAGCTTTCTTT.

In this sample, this clone turned up a few times. This rearrangement joins TRBV25-1 to TRBJ2-4; D unresolved. V lost 6 bases and J lost 0, with 12 bases in between. The CDR3 is 15 amino acids. Germline V gene data show CDR1 as MGHDK and CDR2 as SYGVNS. CDR3 in DNA: TGTGCCAGCAGACCTCGGTGGATAGCCAAAAACATTCAGTACTTC. Translated: CASRPRWIAKNIQYF.

The V call is TRBV6-1, the J call TRBJ2-7; no clear D gene. CDR1 and CDR2 (germline): MNHNS, SASEGT. V was cut by 6 bases and J by 4 bases, with 10 bases left in between. CDR3 length: 12 amino acids. CDR3 coding DNA: TGTGCCAGCAGGGACGACAAGTACGAGCAGTACTTC. Residues: CASRDDKYEQYF.

The genes are TRBV2 and TRBJ1-2, with D tentatively TRBD1 (6 bases). CDR1 is SNHLY, CDR2 FYNNEI, per germline. The V gene lost 5 bases and the J gene lost 2 bases, with 12 bases spanning the gap. CDR3 size: 14 residues. The CDR3 is CASSPQGMNYGYTF. The DNA for the CDR3 is TGTGCCAGCAGTCCCCAGGGGATGAACTATGGCTACACCTTC.

The CDR3, as DNA: TGTGCCAGCAGCGTTGGGGGGTCTAATGAAAAACTGTTTTTT. Amino acid sequence: CASSVGGSNEKLFF. The chain has TRBV7-2 and TRBJ1-4, with TRBD1 as a possible D gene (5 bases). Germline CDR1 is SGHTA and CDR2 is FQGNSA. The CDR3 is 14 residues long. V was trimmed by 5 bases and J by 3 bases, leaving 10 bases between them.

V usage is TRBV30 and J usage is TRBJ2-1; 10 nucleotides agree with TRBD1. Trimming at V came to 2 bases and at J to 9 bases, leaving 7 bases not matched to a gene. The CDR3 extends over 14 amino acids. CDR1 GTSNPN and CDR2 SVGIG come from the germline V gene (reference sequence). The CDR3 sequence is CAWSPVGQGVEQFF. CDR3 DNA: TGTGCCTGGAGTCCTGTAGGACAGGGGGTTGAGCAGTTCTTC.

This clone occurred a few times. The chain carries TRBV7-9 and TRBJ1-1, with 7 bases that match TRBD1. Per the germline V gene, CDR1 is SEHNR and CDR2 is FQNEAQ (reference sequence). The CDR3 contains 14 residues. V was pared by 5 bases and J by 6 bases, with 9 bases of the junction left unmatched. CDR3 coding DNA: TGTGCCAGCAGCCGCGCGGAGGGGGCGGCTGAAGCTTTCTTT. Amino acids: CASSRAEGAAEAFF.

Comment on this clone: The sample carries other DNA sequences with the same CDR3. The chain links TRBV7-2 to TRBJ1-2; possible D gene TRBD1, 6 bases. V was pared by 1 base and J by 8 bases, with 11 bases between. In germline, CDR1 is SGHTA, CDR2 FQGNSA. CDR3 size: 13 residues. The CDR3 spells CASSLDRDSGYTF. Written as DNA, the CDR3 is TGTGCCAGCAGCTTAGACAGGGATTCAGGCTACACCTTC.

This chain connects TRBV6-5 to TRBJ1-2; D is uncertain. CDR1 MNHEY and CDR2 SVGAGI come from the germline V gene. Trimming left V 2 bases short and J 6 bases short, with 10 bases between. The CDR3 length is 13 residues. DNA of the CDR3: TGTGCCAGCAGTTACCGAAGAGGGAATGGCTACACCTTC. It encodes CASSYRRGNGYTF.

J is TRBJ2-1 and V is TRBV30; D call uncertain. The V end was cut by 2 bases, the J end by 6 bases, with 14 bases between. Germline values: CDR1 GTSNPN, CDR2 SVGIG (reference sequence). The CDR3 is 14 amino acids. The CDR3 loop reads CAWSKPIPGNEQFF. In DNA, the CDR3 is TGTGCCTGGAGTAAACCCATCCCGGGCAATGAGCAGTTCTTC. The full variable domain, completed using reference TRBV30 and TRBJ2-1, is SQTIHQWPATLVQPVGSPLSLECTVEGTSNPNLYWYRQAAGRGLQLLFYSVGIGQISSEVPQNLSASRPQDRQFILSSKKLLLSDSGFYLCAWSKPIPGNEQFFGPGTRLTVL.

This clone has just a few counts. The CDR3 coding sequence is TGTGCCAGCAGCGTTATCCCCGGGACAGGCCTCTCCTACGAGCAGTACTTC. It codes for CASSVIPGTGLSYEQYF. The genes are TRBV5-6 and TRBJ2-7, with 8 positions matching TRBD1. With 4 bases clipped from V and 0 bases from J, the junction kept 12 bases outside the gene matches. Germline assignment: CDR1 SGHDT and CDR2 YYEEEE. The CDR3 is made up of 17 amino acids.

The V and J genes are TRBV9 and TRBJ1-3; D not certain. The CDR3 is 15 amino acids. Germline-derived CDR1 and CDR2 are SGDLS and YYNGEE. Between the trimmed V and J ends, which lost 4 bases and 4 bases, there was a span of 15 bases. The CDR3 DNA is TGTGCCAGCAGCCCTTCTTTGGGTAAAGGAAACACCATATATTTT. Protein product: CASSPSLGKGNTIYF.

J is TRBJ2-1 and V is TRBV7-9, with 7 nucleotides matching TRBD2. The CDR3 extends over 12 amino acids. Germline trimming cut 7 bases from V and 8 bases from J; bases unmatched to any gene: 5. Germline V CDR1 and CDR2: SEHNR, FQNEAQ (reference sequence). The CDR3 spells CASNREVHEQFF. The CDR3 region has the DNA TGTGCCAGCAACCGGGAGGTCCATGAGCAGTTCTTC.

This rearrangement joins TRBV7-9 to TRBJ2-1; 9 nucleotides match TRBD1. The germline gives CDR1 SEHNR, CDR2 FQNEAQ (reference sequence). V shed 8 bases and J 7 bases; nucleotides not matched to a gene: 9. The CDR3 sequence is 14 residues long. CDR3 sequence: CASRDRELGNEQFF. The CDR3 DNA is TGTGCCAGCCGGGACAGGGAATTGGGGAATGAGCAGTTCTTC. The entire variable domain, with the rest obtained from reference TRBV7-9 and TRBJ2-1, is as follows: DTGVSQNPRHKITKRGQNVTFRCDPISEHNRLYWYRQTLGQGPEFLTYFQNEAQLEKSRLLSDRFSAERPKGSFSTLEIQRTEQGDSAMYLCASRDRELGNEQFFGPGTRLTVL.

The chain carries TRBV19 and TRBJ2-7, with D perhaps matching TRBD1 or TRBD2 (6 bases each). Trimming shortened V by 8 bases and J by 2 bases, and 22 bases separated the two germline ends. This CDR3 contains 16 residues. Per germline, CDR1 LNHDA and CDR2 SQIVND (reference sequence). The CDR3 is CASPLRRGTIPYEQYF. As DNA, the CDR3 is TGTGCCAGTCCCCTTCGCCGGGGGACAATACCCTACGAGCAGTACTTC.

The rearrangement joins TRBV18 to TRBJ2-1; 8 nucleotides agree with TRBD1. Per the germline V gene, CDR1 is KGHSH and CDR2 is LQKENI. After removal of 1 base from V and 7 bases from J, the junction contained 6 bases not matched to a gene. The length of the CDR3 is 15 residues. CDR3 in amino acids: CASSPRSDRGNEQFF. The CDR3 DNA follows: TGTGCCAGCTCACCACGTTCAGACAGGGGTAATGAGCAGTTCTTC.

This chain uses TRBV7-2 with TRBJ2-6; tentative D call: TRBD1 (6 bases). Between the trimmed V and J ends, which lost 5 bases and 2 bases, there was a span of 16 bases. CDR1 and CDR2 (germline): SGHTA, FQGNSA. This CDR3 region has 17 residues. Written as DNA, the CDR3 is TGTGCCAGCAGCATCTCTCGTCAGGGGACTGGGGCCAACGTCCTGACTTTC. Amino acid sequence: CASSISRQGTGANVLTF. Based on the CDR3 plus reference TRBV7-2 and TRBJ2-6, the full variable domain is GAGVSQSPSNKVTEKGKDVELRCDPISGHTALYWYRQSLGQGLEFLIYFQGNSAPDKSGLPSDRFSAERTGGSVSTLTIQRTQQEDSAVYLCASSISRQGTGANVLTFGAGSRLTVL.

J is TRBJ1-1 and V is TRBV5-1, with no clear D. Germline V gives CDR1 SGHRS, CDR2 YFSETQ. Between the trimmed V and J ends, which lost 4 bases and 13 bases, there was a span of 20 bases. The CDR3 consists of 13 residues. For the CDR3, the DNA is TGCGCCAGCAGCCTAGGGCCCCCGGTTGAGGGTTTCTTT. Its protein is CASSLGPPVEGFF. The full variable domain, in which reference TRBV5-1 and TRBJ1-1 provide the parts outside the CDR3, is KAGVTQTPRYLIKTRGQQVTLSCSPISGHRSVSWYQQTPGQGLQFLFEYFSETQRNKGNFPGRFSGRQFSNSRSEMNVSTLELGDSALYLCASSLGPPVEGFFGQGTRLTVV.

This clone has more than one count but fewer than ten. The gene calls are TRBV5-6 and TRBJ1-2; D is undetermined. The CDR3 has 12 residues. Deletions cut 0 bases from V and 4 bases from J, with 4 bases between. Germline CDR1 is SGHDT and CDR2 is YYEEEE. The CDR3 DNA is TGTGCCAGCAGCTTGGCACCCTATGGCTACACCTTC. Its protein product is CASSLAPYGYTF. The whole variable domain, filled in from reference TRBV5-6 and TRBJ1-2, reads DAGVTQSPTHLIKTRGQQVTLRCSPKSGHDTVSWYQQALGQGPQFIFQYYEEEERQRGNFPDRFSGHQFPNYSSELNVNALLLGDSALYLCASSLAPYGYTFGSGTRLTVV.

The J gene is TRBJ1-5, the V gene TRBV12-5; D remains unclear. The CDR3 runs to 12 residues. Germline V lookup: CDR1 LGHNT, CDR2 FRNRAP. V was trimmed by 2 bases and J by 9 bases, leaving 8 bases between them. The CDR3, as DNA: TGTGCTAGTGGTTTGATATATCGGCCCCAGCATTTT. Protein sequence: CASGLIYRPQHF.

The chain carries TRBV7-2 and TRBJ2-5; D is perhaps TRBD1 (5 bases). The CDR3 loop spans 16 amino acids. V gave up 0 bases and J gave up 7 bases, with 18 bases separating them. From germline, CDR1 is SGHTA and CDR2 FQGNSA. CDR3 loop: CASSLAASRVPGTQYF. For the CDR3, the DNA is TGTGCCAGCAGCTTAGCAGCATCCAGGGTCCCCGGGACCCAGTACTTC. Based on the CDR3 plus reference TRBV7-2 and TRBJ2-5, the full variable domain is GAGVSQSPSNKVTEKGKDVELRCDPISGHTALYWYRQSLGQGLEFLIYFQGNSAPDKSGLPSDRFSAERTGGSVSTLTIQRTQQEDSAVYLCASSLAASRVPGTQYFGPGTRLLVL.

The rearrangement links TRBV7-9 to TRBJ2-3, with D perhaps TRBD1 (5 bases). CDR3 length: 13 residues. CDR1 is SEHNR and CDR2 is FQNEAQ in the germline V gene (reference sequence). The V and J ends lost 1 base and 3 bases respectively, with 5 bases between them. Written as DNA, the CDR3 is TGTGCCAGCAGCTTAGAGGGGACAGATACGCAGTATTTT. It translates to CASSLEGTDTQYF. Drawing the rest from reference TRBV7-9 and TRBJ2-3, the complete variable domain is DTGVSQNPRHKITKRGQNVTFRCDPISEHNRLYWYRQTLGQGPEFLTYFQNEAQLEKSRLLSDRFSAERPKGSFSTLEIQRTEQGDSAMYLCASSLEGTDTQYFGPGTRLTVL.

The CDR3 region is CASSLLPSGDTQYF. Here the CDR3 DNA reads TGTGCCAGCAGTTTATTGCCTAGCGGAGATACGCAGTATTTT. The chain couples TRBV27 to TRBJ2-3, with 7 positions matching TRBD2. After removal of 1 base from V and 5 bases from J, the junction contained 3 bases not matched to a gene. Germline assignment: CDR1 MNHEY and CDR2 SMNVEV (reference sequence). The CDR3 is made up of 14 amino acids.

This chain uses TRBV11-1 with TRBJ1-6; no reliable D call. This CDR3 spans 13 amino acids. Trimming took 1 base from V and 13 from J, leaving 11 bases between them. The germline V gene encodes CDR1 SGHAT and CDR2 FQDESV (reference sequence). Written as DNA, the CDR3 is TGTGCCAGCAGCTTAGATGTCCCGGGCCCCCTCCACTTT. Translating it yields CASSLDVPGPLHF.